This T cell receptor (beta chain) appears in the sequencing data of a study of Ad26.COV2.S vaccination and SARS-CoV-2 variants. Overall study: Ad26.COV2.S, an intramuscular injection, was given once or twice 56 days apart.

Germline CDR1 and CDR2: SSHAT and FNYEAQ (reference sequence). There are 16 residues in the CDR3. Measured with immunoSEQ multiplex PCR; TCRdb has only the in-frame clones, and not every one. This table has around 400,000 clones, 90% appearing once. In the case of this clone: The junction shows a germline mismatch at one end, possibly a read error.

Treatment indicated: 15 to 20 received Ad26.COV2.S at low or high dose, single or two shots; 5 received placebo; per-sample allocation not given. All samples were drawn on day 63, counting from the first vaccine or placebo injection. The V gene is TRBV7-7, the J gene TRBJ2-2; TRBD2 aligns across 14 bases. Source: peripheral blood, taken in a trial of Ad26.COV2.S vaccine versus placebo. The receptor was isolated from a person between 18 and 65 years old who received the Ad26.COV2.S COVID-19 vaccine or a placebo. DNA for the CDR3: TGTGCTAGCAGCCCCCGACTAGCGGGAGGGCCCGGGGAGCTGTTTTTT. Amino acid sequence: CASSPRLAGGPGELFF.